This TCR beta chain was profiled in a study of CD8+CD57+ T cells in acquired aplastic anemia. Whole-study context: Mean DNA quantity obtained from sorted CD4+ and CD8+ cells was about 3 ug.

Previously, flow cytometry had revealed CD8+CD57+ cell expansion in the patients chosen for sequencing. Severe acquired aplastic anemia was the diagnosis recorded for all patients. As regards this clonotype: Its target is not known.

Study observations and caveats: Patients and controls were found to share twenty-nine CD8+ CDR3 sequences. Patient and control CD8+ Simpson's diversity was not significantly different.

This CDR3 has 15 amino acids. Germline V lookup: CDR1 SGHRS, CDR2 YFSETQ. Trimming left V 0 bases short and J 4 bases short, with 8 bases between. Profiling that covered TCR beta VDJ and CDR3 relied on genomic DNA as its template. MiXCR, applied by TCRdb to the reads, yields one record per CDR3 protein. The data hold nearly 60,000 distinct CDR3 sequences, with approximately 54% observed a single time. J is TRBJ1-6 and V is TRBV5-1, with D tentatively TRBD1 (6 bases). The TCR was taken from a human donor with aplastic anemia. Sequencing was carried out using sorted CD4+, CD8+, or CD8+CD57+ T cells (not recorded which) from PBMCs. CDR3 DNA sequence: TGCGCCAGCAGCTTGGCAGGGGAGTATAATTCACCCCTCCACTTT. It translates to CASSLAGEYNSPLHF.